The rows below give T cell receptor beta chains drawn from one sample of a study of human T cells and chemical hapten exposure. TCRdb fed the RACE reads into MiXCR, producing one record per CDR3 protein. The table has roughly 120,000 distinct CDR3 sequences, over 10% seen once; the top ten hold around 1.4%. The sequenced sample was whole blood, obtained in connection with sensitization to the hapten diphenylcyclopropenone (DPC). The source is a woman aged 45-59 years with alopecia areata. Some clones in this sample may be carry-over from other donors' samples. CDR3s leave out the opening cysteine and the closing phenylalanine or tryptophan. Expanded clones get a size class; other rows say once, few or many, or leave the size out.

>TRBJ2-3|TRBV20-1|NA
SATGGAGILDTQY
>TRBJ2-6|TRBV6-2/TRBV6-3|few
ASSTIQSSGANVLT
>TRBJ2-1|TRBV18|few
ASSPEQGSGSEQF
>TRBJ1-1|TRBV18|many
ASSMQRQGTEAF
>TRBJ1-1|TRBV5-6|NA
ASSLVQRSTEAF
>TRBJ2-5|TRBV28|NA
ASSLLVETQY
>TRBJ2-1|TRBV12-3/TRBV12-4|few
ASSLNVGRGRYNEQF
>TRBJ1-6|TRBV28|NA
ASSVQGPSSPLH
>TRBJ2-7|TRBV5-1|few
ASSSQQGPYEQY
>TRBJ1-1|TRBV28|NA
ASSFTGVATAF
>TRBJ2-7|TRBV29-1|few
SVRIAYEQY